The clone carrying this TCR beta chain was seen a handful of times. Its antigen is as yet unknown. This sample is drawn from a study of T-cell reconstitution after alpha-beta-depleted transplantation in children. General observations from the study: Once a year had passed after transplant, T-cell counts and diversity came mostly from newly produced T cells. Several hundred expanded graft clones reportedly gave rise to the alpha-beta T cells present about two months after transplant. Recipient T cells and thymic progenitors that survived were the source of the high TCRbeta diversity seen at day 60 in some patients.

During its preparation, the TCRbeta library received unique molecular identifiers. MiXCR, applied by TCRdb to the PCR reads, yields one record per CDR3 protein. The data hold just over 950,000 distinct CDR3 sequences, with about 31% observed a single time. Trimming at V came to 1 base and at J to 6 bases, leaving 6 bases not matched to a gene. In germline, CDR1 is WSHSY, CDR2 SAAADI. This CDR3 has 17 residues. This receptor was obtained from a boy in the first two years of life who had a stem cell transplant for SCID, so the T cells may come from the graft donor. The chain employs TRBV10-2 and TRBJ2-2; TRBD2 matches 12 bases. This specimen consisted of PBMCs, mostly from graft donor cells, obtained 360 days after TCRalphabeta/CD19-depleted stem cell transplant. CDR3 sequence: CASSELRTSGAPGELFF. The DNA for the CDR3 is TGCGCCAGCAGTGAGTTGAGGACTAGCGGGGCCCCCGGGGAGCTGTTTTTT.